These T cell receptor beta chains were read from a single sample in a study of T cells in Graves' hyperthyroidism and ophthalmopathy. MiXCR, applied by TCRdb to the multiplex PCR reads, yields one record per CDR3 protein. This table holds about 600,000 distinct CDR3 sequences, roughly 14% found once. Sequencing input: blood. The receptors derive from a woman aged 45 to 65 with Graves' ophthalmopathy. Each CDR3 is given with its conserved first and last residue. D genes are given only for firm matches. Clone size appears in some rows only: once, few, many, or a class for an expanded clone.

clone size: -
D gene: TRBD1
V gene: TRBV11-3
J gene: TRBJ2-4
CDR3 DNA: TGTGCCAGCAGCTTATCGGGGACAGGGGCCGCCAAAAACATTCAGTACTTC
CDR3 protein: CASSLSGTGAAKNIQYF

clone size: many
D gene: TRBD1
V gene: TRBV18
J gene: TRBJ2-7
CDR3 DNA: TGTGCCAGCTCAGGAACGACAGGGGCCTACGAGCAGTACTTC
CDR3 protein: CASSGTTGAYEQYF

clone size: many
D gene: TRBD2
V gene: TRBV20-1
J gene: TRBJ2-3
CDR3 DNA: TGCAGTGCCCAAAGGGTTGGACGGATGATAGCGGGAGGGCCTCGGGTGACAGATACGCAGTATTTT
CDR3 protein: CSAQRVGRMIAGGPRVTDTQYF

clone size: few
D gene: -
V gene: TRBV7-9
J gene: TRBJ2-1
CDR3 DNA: TGTGCCAGCAGCCGGGGACGCGGAGGAGTCAATGAGCAGTTCTTC
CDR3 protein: CASSRGRGGVNEQFF

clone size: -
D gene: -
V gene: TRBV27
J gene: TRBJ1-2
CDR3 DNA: TGTGCCAGCAGTTTATCCCCGGACGGATCCTATGGCTACACCTTC
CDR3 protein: CASSLSPDGSYGYTF

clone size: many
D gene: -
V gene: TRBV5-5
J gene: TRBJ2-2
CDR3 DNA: TGTGCCAGCAGCTTTGTTACCGGGGAGCTGTTTTTT
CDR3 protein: CASSFVTGELFF

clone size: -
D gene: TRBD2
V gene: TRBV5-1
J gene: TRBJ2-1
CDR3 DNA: TGCGCCAGCAGCTCCAGACTAGCGGGAGAGCACGATGAGCAGTTCTTC
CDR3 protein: CASSSRLAGEHDEQFF

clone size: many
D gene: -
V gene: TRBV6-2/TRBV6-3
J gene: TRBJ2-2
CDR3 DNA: TGTGCCAGCAGTTACCCCCCTAGGAGGGGAGCAACCGGGGAGCTGTTTTTT
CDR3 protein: CASSYPPRRGATGELFF

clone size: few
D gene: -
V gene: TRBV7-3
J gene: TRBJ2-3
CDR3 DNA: TGTGCCAGCAGCGATAGCGGAACCACAGATACGCAGTATTTT
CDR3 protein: CASSDSGTTDTQYF

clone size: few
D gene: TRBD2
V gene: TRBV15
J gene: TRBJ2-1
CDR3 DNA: TGTGCCACCCCGCTAGCGGGAGGGCGGAATGAGCAGTTCTTC
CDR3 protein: CATPLAGGRNEQFF

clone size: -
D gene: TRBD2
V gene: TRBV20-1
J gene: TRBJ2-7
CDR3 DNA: TGCAGTGCTCGTACACTAGGAGCGGGAGGCTACGAGCAGTACTTC
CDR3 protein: CSARTLGAGGYEQYF

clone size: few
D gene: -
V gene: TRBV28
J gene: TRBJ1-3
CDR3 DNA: TGTGCCAGCAGTTTTAACCAGGAGACCGCCCGAACCAATTTT
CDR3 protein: CASSFNQETARTNF

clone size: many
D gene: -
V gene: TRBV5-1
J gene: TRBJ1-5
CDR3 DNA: TGCGCCAGCAGCTTGGTGGGTTCGCGGGATCAGCCCCAGCATTTT
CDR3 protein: CASSLVGSRDQPQHF

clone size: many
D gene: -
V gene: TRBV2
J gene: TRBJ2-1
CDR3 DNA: TGTGCCACCACGCCTGGGGACGCCTACAATGAGCAGTTCTTC
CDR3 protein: CATTPGDAYNEQFF

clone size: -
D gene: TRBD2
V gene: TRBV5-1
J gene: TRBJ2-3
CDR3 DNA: TGCGCCAGCAGACCGGGACTAGCGGGAGGGGCCGCAGATACGCAGTATTTT
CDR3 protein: CASRPGLAGGAADTQYF

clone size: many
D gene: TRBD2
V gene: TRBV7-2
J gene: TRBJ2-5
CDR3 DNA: TGTGCCAGCAGCCAGGAACTAGCGGGAGTTAAGACCCAGTACTTC
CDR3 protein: CASSQELAGVKTQYF

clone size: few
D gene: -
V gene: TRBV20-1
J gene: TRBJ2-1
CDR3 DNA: TGCAGTGCTAGTTCCCGGACATACAATGAGCAGTTCTTC
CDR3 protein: CSASSRTYNEQFF

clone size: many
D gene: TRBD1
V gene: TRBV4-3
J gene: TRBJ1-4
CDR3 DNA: TGCGCCAGCAGCCAGTTGACAGGGGAGAATGAAAAACTGTTTTTT
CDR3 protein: CASSQLTGENEKLFF

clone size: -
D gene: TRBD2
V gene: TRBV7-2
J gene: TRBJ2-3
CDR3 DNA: TGTGCCAGCAGCTTAGCGCGGACTAGCGGGAGCACAGATACGCAGTATTTT
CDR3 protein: CASSLARTSGSTDTQYF

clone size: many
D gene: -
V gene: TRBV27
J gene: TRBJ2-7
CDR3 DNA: TGTGCCAGCAGTTTAGGGGTTCTGGGCGAGCAGTACTTC
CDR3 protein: CASSLGVLGEQYF

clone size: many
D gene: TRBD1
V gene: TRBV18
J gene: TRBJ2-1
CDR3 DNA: TGTGCCAGCTCACCTTTGACAGGGATTATAAATGAGCAGTTCTTC
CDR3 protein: CASSPLTGIINEQFF

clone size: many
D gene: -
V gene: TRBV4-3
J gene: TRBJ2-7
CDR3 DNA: TGTGCCAGCAGCCAGGGCGGTTCCTACGAGCAGTACTTC
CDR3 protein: CASSQGGSYEQYF

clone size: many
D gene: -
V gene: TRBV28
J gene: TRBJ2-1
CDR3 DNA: TGTGCCAGCAGTTTTGGTCGGACAGCCAATGAGCAGTTCTTC
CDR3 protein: CASSFGRTANEQFF

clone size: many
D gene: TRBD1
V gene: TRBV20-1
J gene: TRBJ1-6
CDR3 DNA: TGCAGTGCTAGTGGGCAGGGGGGAGATTCACCCCTCCACTTT
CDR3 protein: CSASGQGGDSPLHF

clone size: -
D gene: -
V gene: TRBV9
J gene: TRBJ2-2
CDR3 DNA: TGTGCCAGCAGCACCCACGGGAACACCGGGGAGCTGTTTTTT
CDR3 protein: CASSTHGNTGELFF

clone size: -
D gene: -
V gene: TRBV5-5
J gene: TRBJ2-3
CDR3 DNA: TGTGCCAGCAGCCCTCGGGGGCTAGCGGTAGGGGATACGCAGTATTTT
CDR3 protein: CASSPRGLAVGDTQYF

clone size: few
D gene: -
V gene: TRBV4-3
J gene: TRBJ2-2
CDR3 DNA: TGCGCCAGCAGCCATGAAGGAGGCGCCGGGGAGCTGTTTTTT
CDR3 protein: CASSHEGGAGELFF

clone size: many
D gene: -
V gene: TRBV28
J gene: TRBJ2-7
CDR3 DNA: TGTGCCAGCAGTCCCAACCCTAGGACGGGTACCTACGAGCAGTACTTC
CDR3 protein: CASSPNPRTGTYEQYF

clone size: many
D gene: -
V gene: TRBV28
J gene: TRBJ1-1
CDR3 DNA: TGTGCCAGCAGTTCTCCCAGGGGCCGGGCTTTCTTT
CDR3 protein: CASSSPRGRAFF

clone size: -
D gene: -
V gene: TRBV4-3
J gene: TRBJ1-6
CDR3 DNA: TGCGCCAGCAGCCAAACGGACACCGCCCTTTGGAATTCACCCCTCCACTTT
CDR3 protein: CASSQTDTALWNSPLHF

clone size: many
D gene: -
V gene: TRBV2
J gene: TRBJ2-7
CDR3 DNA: TGTGCCAGCATAGGACAGAACACCTACGAGCAGTACTTC
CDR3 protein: CASIGQNTYEQYF